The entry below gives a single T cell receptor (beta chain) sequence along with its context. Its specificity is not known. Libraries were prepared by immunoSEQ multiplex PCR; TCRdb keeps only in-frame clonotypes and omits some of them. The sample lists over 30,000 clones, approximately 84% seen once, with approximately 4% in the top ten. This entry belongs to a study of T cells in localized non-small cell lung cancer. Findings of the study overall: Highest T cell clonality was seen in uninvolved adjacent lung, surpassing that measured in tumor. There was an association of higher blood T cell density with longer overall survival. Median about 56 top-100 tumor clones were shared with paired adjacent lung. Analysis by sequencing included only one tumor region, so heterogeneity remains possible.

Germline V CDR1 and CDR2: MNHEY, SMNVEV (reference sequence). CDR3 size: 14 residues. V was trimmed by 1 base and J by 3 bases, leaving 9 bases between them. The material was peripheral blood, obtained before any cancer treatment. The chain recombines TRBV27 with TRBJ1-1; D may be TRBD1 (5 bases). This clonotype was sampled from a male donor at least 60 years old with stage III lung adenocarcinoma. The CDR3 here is CASSLFSGDTEAFF. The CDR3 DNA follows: TGTGCCAGCAGTTTATTTTCGGGGGACACTGAAGCTTTCTTT.